A single sample gave rise to the 19 T cell receptor beta chains below, sequenced in a study of T cells in Graves' hyperthyroidism and ophthalmopathy. Amplification yielded TCR beta CDR3 regions, with RNA transcripts as the source. The HTBI primer set was used in a first-round RT-PCR of the TCR CDR3. TCRdb independently ran MiXCR on the multiplex PCR reads; one entry per CDR3 protein. The sample includes about 400,000 distinct CDR3 sequences, around 15% seen only once; the top ten take approximately 27%. The sequenced sample consisted of blood. These receptor sequences come from a man between 50 and 59 years old with Graves' ophthalmopathy.

This clonotype was counted only a few times. This sequence joins TRBV27 and TRBJ2-1; D perhaps matches TRBD2 (6 bases). The CDR3 has 15 residues. The germline V gene encodes CDR1 MNHEY and CDR2 SMNVEV (reference sequence). The germline V and J ends were trimmed by 5 bases and 0 bases, with 11 bases remaining between them. The CDR3, as DNA: TGTGCCAGCAGTCCTCTCGGGAGCTCCTACAATGAGCAGTTCTTC. This codes for CASSPLGSSYNEQFF.

This clonotype was seen many times. This sequence joins TRBV3-1 and TRBJ2-7; 10 bases agree with TRBD1. Germline V gene lookup returns CDR1 LGHDT and CDR2 YNNKEL (reference sequence). The CDR3 loop spans 15 amino acids. J lost 4 bases, V lost 3 bases, and 6 bases had no gene match. The CDR3 region is CASSQPTGGAYEQYF. In DNA form, the CDR3 reads TGTGCCAGCAGCCAGCCGACAGGGGGCGCGTACGAGCAGTACTTC.

This clonotype was detected ten times or more. The chain uses TRBV10-3 and TRBJ1-2; D remains ambiguous. Deletions cut 4 bases from V and 4 bases from J, with 7 bases between. CDR3 length: 12 amino acids. Germline assignment: CDR1 ENHRY and CDR2 SYGVKD. Here the CDR3 reads CAISAQLYGYTF. The CDR3 bases are TGTGCCATCAGTGCACAGCTCTATGGCTACACCTTC.

There are a few counts of this clonotype. CDR3 protein: CASSYPGLVYEQYF. The CDR3 DNA reads as TGTGCCAGCAGCTATCCGGGACTAGTTTACGAGCAGTACTTC. The rearrangement links TRBV4-2 to TRBJ2-7; 8 nucleotides match TRBD2. Germline V lookup: CDR1 LGHNA, CDR2 YNFKEQ. V trimming: 5 bases; J trimming: 4 bases; junction bases outside the gene matches: 7. CDR3 length: 14 residues.

The chain joins TRBV27 to TRBJ1-5; TRBD1 matches at 9 bases. This CDR3 spans 16 amino acids. CDR1 is MNHEY, CDR2 SMNVEV, per germline (reference sequence). The ends lost 5 bases at V and 2 bases at J; junction bases unmatched: 7. The CDR3 here is CASSPGQGIRNQPQHF. Here the CDR3 DNA reads TGTGCCAGCAGTCCAGGACAGGGGATACGCAATCAGCCCCAGCATTTT.

This clonotype appeared many times. This chain connects TRBV14 to TRBJ2-4, with TRBD2 matching over 11 bases. Germline assignment: CDR1 SGHDN and CDR2 FVKESK. Losses at the gene ends were 3 bases for V and 8 bases for J; bases not matched to a gene: 3. CDR3 length: 14 amino acids. CDR3 sequence reads: CASSHTSGGDIQYF. For the CDR3, the DNA is TGTGCCAGCAGCCATACTAGCGGGGGTGACATTCAGTACTTC. Filled out from reference TRBV14 and TRBJ2-4, the complete variable domain reads EAGVTQFPSHSVIEKGQTVTLRCDPISGHDNLYWYRRVMGKEIKFLLHFVKESKQDESGMPNNRFLAERTGGTYSTLKVQPAELEDSGVYFCASSHTSGGDIQYFGAGTRLSVL.

Ten or more counts support this clonotype. The chain combines TRBV28 with TRBJ2-7; D gene uncertain. Germline V CDR1 and CDR2: MDHEN, SYDVKM. The CDR3 spans 15 residues. The V end lost 6 bases, the J end lost 5 bases, and 20 bases lay between the germline ends. CDR3 DNA sequence: TGTGCCAGCAGCCCCCGCTCCTTACAGATTCACGAGCAGTACTTC. It translates to CASSPRSLQIHEQYF.

The table lists this clonotype with many counts. The rearrangement joins TRBV12-3 or TRBV12-4 to TRBJ1-5; TRBD1 is a possible D gene (6 bases). V was cut by 7 bases and J by 4 bases, with 17 bases left in between. The CDR3 totals 15 residues. CDR3 coding DNA: TGTGCCAGCAACCTAGCTGGGACACCTAATCAGCCCCAGCATTTT. This codes for CASNLAGTPNQPQHF.

This clonotype was picked up many times. This chain joins TRBV3-1 and TRBJ2-3; TRBD2 aligns across 12 bases. J was trimmed by 3 bases and V by 4 bases; bases with no gene match: 8. CDR1 and CDR2 (germline): LGHDT, YNNKEL (reference sequence). The CDR3 has 17 amino acids. The CDR3 reads CASSPQTSGRGTDTQYF. CDR3 bases: TGTGCCAGCAGCCCACAGACTAGCGGGAGAGGGACAGATACGCAGTATTTT.

The CDR3 loop is CSVETSGRFNEQFF. CDR3 DNA sequence: TGCAGCGTTGAGACTAGCGGCAGATTTAATGAGCAGTTCTTC. The chain has TRBV29-1 and TRBJ2-1; 9 bases are a match to TRBD2. The V segment lost 3 bases and the J segment 7 bases; nucleotides outside the gene matches: 7. CDR1 SQVTM and CDR2 ANQGSEA come from the germline V gene. This CDR3 is built from 14 residues.

CDR3: CASSYGPASGNTIYF. In DNA, the CDR3 is TGTGCCAGCAGCTATGGACCGGCCTCTGGAAACACCATATATTTT. The gene calls are TRBV7-9 and TRBJ1-3; D unresolved. The CDR3 is made up of 15 amino acids. The V and J ends lost 4 bases and 0 bases respectively, with 10 bases between them. CDR1 and CDR2 (germline): SEHNR, FQNEAQ (reference sequence).

The genes are TRBV12-3 or TRBV12-4 and TRBJ1-1, with D unclear. The CDR3 consists of 13 residues. Trimming pared 6 bases from V and 1 base from J, leaving 9 bases between. The CDR3 DNA follows: TGTGCCAGCAGAAATAAAAGGAACACTGAAGCTTTCTTT. Its translation: CASRNKRNTEAFF.

At least ten counts were recorded for this clonotype. The chain employs TRBV5-1 and TRBJ2-7, with 10 bases that match TRBD2. The CDR3 runs to 15 residues. V trimming: 4 bases; J trimming: 6 bases; junction bases outside the gene matches: 10. Germline values: CDR1 SGHRS, CDR2 YFSETQ. The CDR3 coding sequence is TGCGCCAGCAGCATTAAAAGCGGGAGGGCGGGCGAGCAGTACTTC. Amino acids: CASSIKSGRAGEQYF.

This clonotype was seen repeatedly, ten times or more. This sequence joins TRBV5-5 and TRBJ1-5; D is unresolved. Germline CDR1 is SGHKS and CDR2 is YYEKEE (reference sequence). Trimming cost V 0 bases and J 4 bases, with 8 bases left between them. CDR3 length: 14 residues. The CDR3: CASSLEFQNQPQHF. The CDR3 nucleotides are TGTGCCAGCAGCTTGGAGTTCCAGAATCAGCCCCAGCATTTT.

This clonotype has more than one count but fewer than ten. The rearrangement uses TRBV10-1 and TRBJ2-5; 13 positions agree with TRBD2. V lost 5 bases, J lost 2 bases, and 2 bases stayed unmatched. The germline CDR1 and CDR2 sequences are WNHNN and SYGVQD (reference sequence). CDR3 length: 15 amino acids. The CDR3 nucleotides read TGCGCCAGCAGTAAGGGACTAGCGGGGCAAGAGACCCAGTACTTC. It translates to CASSKGLAGQETQYF.

V and J are TRBV6-2 or TRBV6-3 and TRBJ2-3, with 9 nucleotides matching TRBD2. The germline gives CDR1 MNHEY, CDR2 SVGEGT. With 5 bases clipped from V and 4 bases from J, the junction kept 10 bases outside the gene matches. The CDR3 length is 16 residues. The CDR3 spells CASSARGGRAADTQYF. The CDR3 nucleotides are TGTGCCAGCAGTGCCCGTGGCGGGAGGGCCGCAGATACGCAGTATTTT.

This clonotype was detected ten times or more. The chain is built from TRBV18 and TRBJ2-5; weak D call: TRBD1 (7 bases). Germline CDR1 reads KGHSH; CDR2 reads LQKENI. The V and J ends lost 1 base and 4 bases respectively, with 16 bases between them. CDR3 length: 16 amino acids. Written as DNA, the CDR3 is TGTGCCAGCTCACCACTTCAGGGGACAGCGGGAGAGACCCAGTACTTC. As protein: CASSPLQGTAGETQYF.

The rearrangement uses TRBV13 and TRBJ1-2; D is possibly TRBD1 (5 bases). V dropped 1 base and J dropped 8 bases, with 11 bases sitting between them. Germline values: CDR1 PRHDT, CDR2 FYEKMQ (reference sequence). The CDR3 loop spans 13 amino acids. The CDR3 sequence is CASSLDLWGGYTF. In nucleotides, the CDR3 is TGTGCCAGCAGCTTAGATCTGTGGGGCGGCTACACCTTC.

This clonotype was counted only a few times. The chain joins TRBV27 to TRBJ2-2; tentatively, D is TRBD1 (6 bases). The germline V gene has CDR1 MNHEY and CDR2 SMNVEV (reference sequence). CDR3 length: 14 amino acids. V gave up 7 bases and J gave up 1 base, with 10 bases separating them. The CDR3 region is CASIGTRNTGELFF. DNA for the CDR3: TGTGCCAGCATCGGGACACGGAACACCGGGGAGCTGTTTTTT.